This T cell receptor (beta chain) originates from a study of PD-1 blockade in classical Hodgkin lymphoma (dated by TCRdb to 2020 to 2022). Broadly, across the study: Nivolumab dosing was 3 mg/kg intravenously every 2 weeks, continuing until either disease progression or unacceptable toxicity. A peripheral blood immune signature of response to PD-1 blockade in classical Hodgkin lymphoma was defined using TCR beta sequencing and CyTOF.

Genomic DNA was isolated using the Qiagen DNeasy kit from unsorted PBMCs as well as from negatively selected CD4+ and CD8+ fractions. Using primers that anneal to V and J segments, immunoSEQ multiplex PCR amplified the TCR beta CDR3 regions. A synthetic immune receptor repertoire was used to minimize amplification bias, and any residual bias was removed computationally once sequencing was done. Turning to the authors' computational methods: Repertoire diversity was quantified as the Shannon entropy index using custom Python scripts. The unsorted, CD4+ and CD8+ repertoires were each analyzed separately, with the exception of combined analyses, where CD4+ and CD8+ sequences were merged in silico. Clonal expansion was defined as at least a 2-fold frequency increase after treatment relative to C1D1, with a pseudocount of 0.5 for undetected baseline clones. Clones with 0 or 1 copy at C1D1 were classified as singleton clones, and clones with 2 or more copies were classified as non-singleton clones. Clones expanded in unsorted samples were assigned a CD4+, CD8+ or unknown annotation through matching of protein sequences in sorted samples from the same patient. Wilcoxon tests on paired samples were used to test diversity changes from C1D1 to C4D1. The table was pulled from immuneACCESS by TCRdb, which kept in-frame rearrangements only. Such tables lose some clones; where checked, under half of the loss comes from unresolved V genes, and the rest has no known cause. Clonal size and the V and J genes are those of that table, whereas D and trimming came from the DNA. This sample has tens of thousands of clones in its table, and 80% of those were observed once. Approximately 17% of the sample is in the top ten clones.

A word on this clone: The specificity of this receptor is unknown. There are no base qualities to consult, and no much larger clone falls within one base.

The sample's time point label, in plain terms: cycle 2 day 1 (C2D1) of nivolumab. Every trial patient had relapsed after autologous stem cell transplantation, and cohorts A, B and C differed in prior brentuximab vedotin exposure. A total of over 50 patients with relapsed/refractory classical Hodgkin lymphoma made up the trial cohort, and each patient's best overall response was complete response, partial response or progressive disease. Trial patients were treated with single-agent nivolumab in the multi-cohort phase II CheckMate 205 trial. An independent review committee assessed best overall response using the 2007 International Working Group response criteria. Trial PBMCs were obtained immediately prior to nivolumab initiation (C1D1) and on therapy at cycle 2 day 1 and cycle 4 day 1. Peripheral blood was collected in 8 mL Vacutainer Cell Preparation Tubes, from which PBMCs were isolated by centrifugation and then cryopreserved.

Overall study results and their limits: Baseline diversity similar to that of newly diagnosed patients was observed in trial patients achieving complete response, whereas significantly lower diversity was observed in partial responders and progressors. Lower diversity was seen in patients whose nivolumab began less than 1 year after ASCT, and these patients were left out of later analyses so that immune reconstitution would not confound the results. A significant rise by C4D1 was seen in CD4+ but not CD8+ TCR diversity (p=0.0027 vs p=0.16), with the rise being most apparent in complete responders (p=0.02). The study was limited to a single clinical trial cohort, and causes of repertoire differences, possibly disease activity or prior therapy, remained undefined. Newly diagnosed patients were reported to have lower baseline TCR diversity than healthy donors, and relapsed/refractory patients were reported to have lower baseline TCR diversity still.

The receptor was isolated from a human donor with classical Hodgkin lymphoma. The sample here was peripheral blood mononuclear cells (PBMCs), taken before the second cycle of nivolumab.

The CDR3 here reads CSVRLAGSDTQYF. The DNA sequence follows: TGCAGCGTAAGACTAGCGGGATCGGATACGCAGTATTTT. The rearranged chain carries TRBV29-1 and TRBJ2-3, with 11 bases matching TRBD2. CDR3 length: 13 amino acids, cysteine to phenylalanine. Only the CDR3 DNA stays, 39 bases, in frame from base 1. CDR1 SQVTM and CDR2 ANQGSEA are derived from the germline V gene. After removal of 6 bases from V and 6 bases from J, the junction retains 5 bases not matched to a gene.